Detailed here is one TCR beta chain. Its antigen is still unknown. Trimming removed 0 bases at V and 1 base at J, with 10 bases between. The CDR3 sequence is 15 residues long. Germline V CDR1 and CDR2: SGDLS, YYNGEE. Primers included in the PCR were 60 Vbeta and 13 Jbeta primers. Profiled with immunoSEQ multiplex PCR; TCRdb holds only in-frame clones, not every one. The sample has about 88,000 clones, around 90% seen once. This entry is derived from a study of cytomegalovirus exposure and HLA in healthy donors. Regarding the study as a whole: The authors confirmed in vitro that three CMV-associated chains were specific for CMV antigens. The study recorded over 150 TCR beta chains that were cytomegalovirus-associated. It was reported that TCR beta sequences correctly inferred the HLA-A and HLA-B alleles for most subjects.

The V gene is TRBV9, the J gene TRBJ2-5; possible D gene TRBD2, 6 bases. What was sequenced was PBMCs. The TCR sequence derives from a man aged 18 to 29 in good health and CMV-seronegative. Here the CDR3 DNA reads TGTGCCAGCAGCGTAGGGGTAGCGGTCCAAGAGACCCAGTACTTC. Translated: CASSVGVAVQETQYF.